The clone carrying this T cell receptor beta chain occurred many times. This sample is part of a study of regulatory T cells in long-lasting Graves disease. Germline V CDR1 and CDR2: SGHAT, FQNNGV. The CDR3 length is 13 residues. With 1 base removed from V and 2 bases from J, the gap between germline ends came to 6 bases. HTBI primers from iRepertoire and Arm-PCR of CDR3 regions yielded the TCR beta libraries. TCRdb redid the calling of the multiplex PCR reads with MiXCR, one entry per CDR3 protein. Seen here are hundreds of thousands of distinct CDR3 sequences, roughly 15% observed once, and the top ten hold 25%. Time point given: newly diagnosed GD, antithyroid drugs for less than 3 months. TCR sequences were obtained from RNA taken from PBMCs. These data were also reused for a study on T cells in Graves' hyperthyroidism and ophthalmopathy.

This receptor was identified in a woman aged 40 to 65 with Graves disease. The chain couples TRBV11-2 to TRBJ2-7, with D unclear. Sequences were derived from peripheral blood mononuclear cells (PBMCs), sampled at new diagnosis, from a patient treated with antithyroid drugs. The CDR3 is CASSLAAAYEQYF. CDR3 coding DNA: TGTGCCAGCAGCTTAGCGGCAGCCTACGAGCAGTACTTC. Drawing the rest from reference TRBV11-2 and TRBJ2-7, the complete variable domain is EAGVAQSPRYKIIEKRQSVAFWCNPISGHATLYWYQQILGQGPKLLIQFQNNGVVDDSQLPKDRFSAERLKGVDSTLKIQPAKLEDSAVYLCASSLAAAYEQYFGPGTRLTVT.